This entry lists 2 T cell receptor beta chains sequenced from one sample in a study of blood T cells in healthy people across ages. A J-beta primer mix and a sample-barcoded 5' primer were used in a second PCR of about 7 to 12 cycles. TCRdb independently ran MiXCR on the 5' RACE reads; one entry per CDR3 protein. The data hold about 1.6 million distinct CDR3 sequences, with 30% to 35% observed a single time. The sample taken for sequencing was blood. These receptors all come from a woman aged 25-40 years in good health.

This sequence joins TRBV5-1 and TRBJ2-4; D ambiguous. Germline assignment: CDR1 SGHRS and CDR2 YFSETQ. V was trimmed by 8 bases and J by 8 bases, leaving 20 bases between them. The length of the CDR3 is 14 residues. CDR3 region: CASIAPLRGDIQYF. CDR3 sequence (DNA): TGCGCCAGTATAGCCCCCTTGAGAGGAGACATTCAGTACTTC.

The CDR3 bases are TGTGCCAGCAGTTTACTCGGCGACTTACCTACGCAGCAGTACTTC. This sequence encodes CASSLLGDLPTQQYF. The chain employs TRBV28 and TRBJ2-7; D is uncertain. Germline CDR1 and CDR2: MDHEN and SYDVKM. Trimming shortened V by 2 bases and J by 8 bases, and 19 bases separated the two germline ends. The length of the CDR3 is 15 residues.